Included here is one T cell receptor beta chain sequence, with context. Its specificity is unknown. Treatment: oral pan-JAK inhibitor, 5-10 mg twice daily. The germline V and J ends were trimmed by 3 bases and 0 bases, with 11 bases remaining between them. CDR3 size: 14 residues. CDR1 is GTSNPN and CDR2 is SVGIG in the germline V gene (reference sequence). Investigators isolated RNA and reverse transcribed it into cDNA to act as the sequencing template. The protocol was immunoSEQ multiplex PCR, while the TCRdb copy is restricted to in-frame clones and leaves out a portion. The sample gives 200,000 to 250,000 clones, more than 45% of which show up once; 1.6% is in the top ten. The data were obtained in a study of CD8+ T cells in alopecia areata. Study-level points and caveats: Tofacitinib significantly lowered scalp clonality and expanded CD8+ clones among the top 100.

The source was CD4+ T cells sorted from blood, collected at week 4, from a patient treated with tofacitinib. The clonotype comes from a human donor with alopecia areata. The chain recombines TRBV30 with TRBJ2-5, with D hard to call. As DNA, the CDR3 is TGTGCCTGGAGGAAGACCCCGGACCAAGAGACCCAGTACTTC. Its translation is CAWRKTPDQETQYF.